These 20 T cell receptor beta chains share one sample of origin, sequenced in a study of CD8+ T cells in alopecia areata. As for treatment: oral pan-JAK inhibitor, 5-10 mg twice daily. cDNA prepared by RNA extraction and subsequent reverse transcription served as the template for sequencing. Repertoires were generated with immunoSEQ multiplex PCR, while TCRdb's copy carries only in-frame clones and drops some. The repertoire has about 250,000 clones, about 60% of them found once; the top ten carry more than 0.85%. Sequencing used CD4+ T cells sorted from blood, obtained around week 54, from a patient treated with tofacitinib. The receptors originated from a human donor with alopecia areata.

This clone was seen only once. Distinct nucleotide sequences in the sample also encode this CDR3. The chain is built from TRBV30 and TRBJ1-1; D remains unclear. The CDR3 covers 11 residues. From germline, CDR1 is GTSNPN and CDR2 SVGIG (reference sequence). The V end lost 3 bases, the J end lost 1 base, and 3 bases lay between the germline ends. As DNA, the CDR3 is TGTGCCTGGAGCAGGAACACTGAAGCTTTCTTT. Its translation: CAWSRNTEAFF.

The gene calls are TRBV9 and TRBJ1-2, with D possibly being TRBD1 (6 bases). The CDR3 runs 15 residues. Germline CDR1 reads SGDLS; CDR2 reads YYNGEE. Between the trimmed V and J ends, which lost 4 bases and 5 bases, there was a span of 18 bases. The chain's CDR3 is CASSPTGTYLYGYTF. The CDR3 DNA is TGTGCCAGCAGCCCCACAGGGACGTACCTATATGGCTACACCTTC. Full variable domain (rest looked up from reference TRBV9 and TRBJ1-2): DSGVTQTPKHLITATGQRVTLRCSPRSGDLSVYWYQQSLDQGLQFLIQYYNGEERAKGNILERFSAQQFPDLHSELNLSSLELGDSALYFCASSPTGTYLYGYTFGSGTRLTVV.

This clone was detected many times. One end of the junction varies from germline; a read error may be responsible. This chain connects TRBV7-9 to TRBJ2-7; 10 bases fit TRBD1. CDR1 SEHNR and CDR2 FQNEAQ come from the germline V gene (reference sequence). The CDR3 sequence is 12 residues long. The chain's CDR3 is CASSLAGTGDFF. The CDR3 DNA follows: TGTGCCAGCAGCTTAGCCGGGACAGGGGATTTCTTC.

The chain has TRBV30 and TRBJ1-2; D is unresolved. Trimming took 4 bases from V and 5 from J, leaving 20 bases between them. CDR1 is GTSNPN, CDR2 SVGIG, per germline (reference sequence). The length of the CDR3 is 15 residues. The CDR3: CAWKDNWSREYGYTF. CDR3 nucleotide sequence: TGTGCCTGGAAAGACAACTGGTCCAGAGAATATGGCTACACCTTC.

As regards this clone: This CDR3 is also generated by other DNA sequences in the sample. This chain connects TRBV5-1 to TRBJ2-3, with D unresolved. The CDR3 consists of 11 residues. With 2 bases removed from V and 6 bases from J, the gap between germline ends came to 4 bases. Germline V CDR1 and CDR2: SGHRS, YFSETQ. The CDR3: CASSLGDTQYF. The CDR3, as DNA: TGCGCCAGCAGCTTAGGTGATACGCAGTATTTT.

The gene calls are TRBV5-6 and TRBJ2-7; D not resolved. CDR3 length: 12 residues. With 3 bases removed from V and 3 bases from J, the gap between germline ends came to 7 bases. The V gene's germline CDR1 is SGHDT and CDR2 YYEEEE. This chain's CDR3 is CASSSPDYEQYF. The DNA for the CDR3 is TGTGCCAGCAGCTCCCCGGACTACGAGCAGTACTTC.

This clone was seen a few times. CDR3 sequence (DNA): TGTGCCAGCAATTCCGGGGGATCTGGAAACACCATATATTTT. Protein product: CASNSGGSGNTIYF. The chain has TRBV6-6 and TRBJ1-3; D possibly corresponds to TRBD1 (5 bases). Per the germline V gene, CDR1 is MNHNY and CDR2 is SVGAGI (reference sequence). The CDR3 has 14 amino acids. V lost 7 bases and J 1 base, leaving 11 bases between the germline ends.

The chain has TRBV27 and TRBJ1-5; 10 bases align to TRBD1. Trimming cost V 4 bases and J 3 bases; bases outside gene matches: 6. The germline gives CDR1 MNHEY, CDR2 SMNVEV (reference sequence). There are 16 residues in the CDR3. The CDR3 DNA reads TGTGCCAGCAGTTCGACCGGGACAGGGGTCAATCAGCCCCAGCATTTT. Translated, it gives CASSSTGTGVNQPQHF.

The chain combines TRBV7-3 with TRBJ2-1, with 9 bases that match TRBD2. This CDR3 has 17 amino acids. The germline V gene encodes CDR1 SGHTA and CDR2 FQGTGA. Trimming removed 0 bases from V and 5 bases from J; junction bases left unmatched: 8. The CDR3 DNA is TGTGCCAGCAGCTTAACTAGCGGGGGCTATCCGGACAATGAGCAGTTCTTC. Amino acids: CASSLTSGGYPDNEQFF.

V gene TRBV29-1 combines with J gene TRBJ1-1, with D unresolved. The germline V and J ends were trimmed by 4 bases and 2 bases, with 14 bases remaining between them. CDR1 and CDR2 (germline): SQVTM, ANQGSEA. This CDR3 is built from 14 residues. For the CDR3, the DNA is TGCAGCGTTGGATTCGCCAGTCTAAACACTGAAGCTTTCTTT. Translation gives CSVGFASLNTEAFF. The whole variable domain, remainder taken from reference TRBV29-1 and TRBJ1-1, is SAVISQKPSRDICQRGTSLTIQCQVDSQVTMMFWYRQQPGQSLTLIATANQGSEATYESGFVIDKFPISRPNLTFSTLTVSNMSPEDSSIYLCSVGFASLNTEAFFGQGTRLTVV.

V and J are TRBV5-1 and TRBJ2-1; a weak D match, TRBD2 (6 bases). Germline V gives CDR1 SGHRS, CDR2 YFSETQ. Trimming removed 0 bases at V and 8 bases at J, with 12 bases between. The CDR3 contains 14 residues. CDR3 residues: CASSLAGRGDEQFF. Here the CDR3 DNA reads TGCGCCAGCAGCTTGGCCGGGCGGGGCGATGAGCAGTTCTTC.

The gene calls are TRBV2 and TRBJ1-4, with D unclear. Trimming shortened V by 0 bases and J by 1 base, and 6 bases separated the two germline ends. This CDR3 has 15 amino acids. Looked up from germline, CDR1 is SNHLY and CDR2 is FYNNEI. This CDR3 reads CASSEALQTNEKLFF. CDR3 bases: TGTGCCAGCAGTGAAGCGCTCCAAACTAATGAAAAACTGTTTTTT.

V and J are TRBV9 and TRBJ2-6, with 7 bases lining up with TRBD1. The CDR3 loop spans 17 amino acids. Trimming at V came to 0 bases and at J to 4 bases, leaving 7 bases not matched to a gene. The V gene's germline CDR1 is SGDLS and CDR2 YYNGEE. As DNA, the CDR3 is TGTGCCAGCAGCGTAGGTTACAGGGGAGCCGGGGCCAACGTCCTGACTTTC. Translated: CASSVGYRGAGANVLTF. Filled out from reference TRBV9 and TRBJ2-6, the complete variable domain reads DSGVTQTPKHLITATGQRVTLRCSPRSGDLSVYWYQQSLDQGLQFLIQYYNGEERAKGNILERFSAQQFPDLHSELNLSSLELGDSALYFCASSVGYRGAGANVLTFGAGSRLTVL.

There are a few counts of this clone. This rearrangement joins TRBV5-1 to TRBJ2-7; the D gene is possibly TRBD1 (6 bases). Germline V gives CDR1 SGHRS, CDR2 YFSETQ. The CDR3 totals 15 residues. Trimming removed 1 base from V and 2 bases from J, with 13 bases in between. CDR3 amino acids: CASSLIQGTTYEQYF. In nucleotides, the CDR3 is TGCGCCAGCAGCTTGATTCAGGGGACCACCTACGAGCAGTACTTC.

The V call is TRBV7-9, the J call TRBJ1-4; 9 bases align to TRBD1. This CDR3 spans 14 amino acids. The J segment lost 5 bases and the V segment lost 5 bases, leaving 3 bases of the junction unmatched. The V gene's germline CDR1 is SEHNR and CDR2 FQNEAQ (reference sequence). The CDR3 protein is CASSDTGGNEKLFF. The DNA of the CDR3 is TGTGCCAGCAGCGATACAGGGGGCAATGAAAAACTGTTTTTT.

This clone was observed a few times. The chain links TRBV2 to TRBJ2-3; 7 bases align to TRBD1. The germline V gene has CDR1 SNHLY and CDR2 FYNNEI. V shed 6 bases, J shed 1 base, and the junction held 4 bases outside the gene matches. The CDR3 contains 14 residues. In nucleotides, the CDR3 is TGTGCCAGCAGGGCAGGACAGGGCACAGATACGCAGTATTTT. Protein product: CASRAGQGTDTQYF.

The chain uses TRBV6-4 and TRBJ1-1; the D is unclear. Germline loops: CDR1 MRHNA, CDR2 SNTAGT. V lost 10 bases and J lost 3, with 12 bases in between. The CDR3 extends over 12 amino acids. Written as DNA, the CDR3 is TGTGCCATCCAGTGGTGTCACACTGAAGCTTTCTTT. It is translated as CAIQWCHTEAFF.

The rearrangement links TRBV29-1 to TRBJ1-2, with TRBD1 matching over 9 bases. Germline V CDR1 and CDR2: SQVTM, ANQGSEA. J gave up 2 bases and V 7 bases, and 11 bases lay outside the gene matches. There are 15 residues in the CDR3. CDR3 in amino acids: CSASGTGRRNYGYTF. Written as DNA, the CDR3 is TGCAGCGCATCCGGGACAGGGAGGAGGAACTATGGCTACACCTTC.

The V gene is TRBV29-1, the J gene TRBJ1-2; D perhaps matches TRBD1 (5 bases). V shed 2 bases and J shed 2 bases, with 18 bases lying between them. The CDR3 extends over 16 amino acids. Germline V lookup: CDR1 SQVTM, CDR2 ANQGSEA. The CDR3, as DNA: TGCAGCGTTGAACCCTCCCGACAGACTGGGAACTATGGCTACACCTTC. Its protein product is CSVEPSRQTGNYGYTF.

In regard to this clone: This may be a read error: a much more frequent sequence differs by one nucleotide. Additional DNA sequences in this sample encode the identical CDR3. This chain joins TRBV5-6 and TRBJ2-7; D not certain. Trimming left V 3 bases short and J 3 bases short, with 4 bases between. Germline CDR1 reads SGHDT; CDR2 reads YYEEEE. This CDR3 spans 11 amino acids. CDR3 in DNA: TGTGCCAGCAGCTCATACTACGAGCAGTACTTC. It yields the protein CASSSYYEQYF.